The 19 T cell receptor beta chains listed next were all sequenced from one sample in a study of blood T cell repertoires in COVID-19. The table came from immunoSEQ multiplex PCR; TCRdb's copy has only in-frame clones and leaves some out. Among about 110,000 clones listed, around 80% were seen once. Sequencing used peripheral blood. These receptors originate from a woman in her 70s with acute or convalescent COVID-19.

CDR3 DNA sequence: TGTGCCAGCAGTTTAAATAGTCCGACTAGCGGCTACGAGCAGTACTTC. It codes for CASSLNSPTSGYEQYF. The genes are TRBV27 and TRBJ2-7, with TRBD2 matching over 9 bases. Trimming cost V 2 bases and J 3 bases; bases outside gene matches: 8. The CDR3 runs 16 residues. Per germline, CDR1 MNHEY and CDR2 SMNVEV (reference sequence).

This clone was observed a single time. For the CDR3, the DNA is TGTGCCAGCAGCTTGACGAATCCAGGGGCCGGGGAGCTGTTTTTT. Residues: CASSLTNPGAGELFF. This sequence joins TRBV5-6 and TRBJ2-2; perhaps TRBD1 as D (6 bases). This CDR3 spans 15 amino acids. Per germline, CDR1 SGHDT and CDR2 YYEEEE. V gave up 1 base and J gave up 6 bases, with 13 bases separating them.

In this sample, this clone turned up once. This sequence joins TRBV5-1 and TRBJ1-3; D uncertain. The CDR3 length is 17 residues. The germline V gene has CDR1 SGHRS and CDR2 YFSETQ. Trimming took off 1 base at V and 0 bases at J, with 14 bases between the two ends. CDR3 loop: CASSLYGRPDSGNTIYF. Written as DNA, the CDR3 is TGCGCCAGCAGCTTGTATGGCAGGCCCGACTCTGGAAACACCATATATTTT.

V usage is TRBV30 and J usage is TRBJ1-3; TRBD1 might be the D (6 bases). The germline V gene has CDR1 GTSNPN and CDR2 SVGIG (reference sequence). V was clipped by 3 bases and J by 0 bases, with 18 bases between them. This CDR3 is built from 17 residues. The chain's CDR3 is CAWSSPAGANSGNTIYF. The CDR3 DNA follows: TGTGCCTGGAGCTCACCTGCGGGGGCGAACTCTGGAAACACCATATATTTT. The variable domain in full, with the rest retrieved from reference TRBV30 and TRBJ1-3, is SQTIHQWPATLVQPVGSPLSLECTVEGTSNPNLYWYRQAAGRGLQLLFYSVGIGQISSEVPQNLSASRPQDRQFILSSKKLLLSDSGFYLCAWSSPAGANSGNTIYFGEGSWLTVV.

The chain is built from TRBV9 and TRBJ2-1; the D is unclear. CDR3 length: 14 residues. Looked up from germline, CDR1 is SGDLS and CDR2 is YYNGEE. Deletions cut 0 bases from V and 1 base from J, with 5 bases between. DNA of the CDR3: TGTGCCAGCAGCGTAGGCAGGTCCTACAATGAGCAGTTCTTC. It encodes CASSVGRSYNEQFF. Full variable domain (missing parts from reference TRBV9 and TRBJ2-1): DSGVTQTPKHLITATGQRVTLRCSPRSGDLSVYWYQQSLDQGLQFLIQYYNGEERAKGNILERFSAQQFPDLHSELNLSSLELGDSALYFCASSVGRSYNEQFFGPGTRLTVL.

V is TRBV19 and J is TRBJ2-7, with 14 bases that match TRBD2. The J segment lost 7 bases and the V segment lost 5 bases, leaving 10 bases of the junction unmatched. The length of the CDR3 is 16 residues. Germline V gene lookup returns CDR1 LNHDA and CDR2 SQIVND (reference sequence). The DNA for the CDR3 is TGTGCCAGTAGTTTAAGGGCGGGACTAGCGGGAGTTGAGCAGTACTTC. This gives the protein CASSLRAGLAGVEQYF.

The V gene is TRBV9, the J gene TRBJ2-1, with D uncertain. The germline CDR1 and CDR2 sequences are SGDLS and YYNGEE. CDR3 length: 14 residues. Trimming removed 3 bases from V and 12 bases from J, with 19 bases in between. CDR3 nucleotides: TGTGCCAGCAGCGAGCGTCAACGCAATGAGCGGCAGTTCTTC. Translated: CASSERQRNERQFF.

This chain links TRBV24-1 with TRBJ1-2, with 7 bases matching TRBD1. The CDR3 is 14 amino acids. V gave up 5 bases and J gave up 2 bases; unmatched junction bases: 4. Germline loops: CDR1 KGHDR, CDR2 SFDVKD. This CDR3 is CATSGGQRNYGYTF. CDR3 sequence (DNA): TGTGCCACCAGTGGGGGACAGAGAAACTATGGCTACACCTTC.

V usage is TRBV9 and J usage is TRBJ1-2; TRBD1 is a possible D gene (5 bases). V dropped 6 bases and J dropped 0 bases, with 9 bases sitting between them. From germline, CDR1 is SGDLS and CDR2 YYNGEE. The CDR3 loop spans 13 amino acids. The CDR3 sequence: CASNRLTNYGYTF. The DNA for the CDR3 is TGTGCCAGCAACAGGTTGACTAACTATGGCTACACCTTC.

The J gene is TRBJ2-3, the V gene TRBV5-5; TRBD2 aligns across 9 bases. The ends lost 1 base at V and 0 bases at J; junction bases unmatched: 3. CDR3 size: 16 residues. CDR1 is SGHKS and CDR2 is YYEKEE in the germline V gene (reference sequence). This CDR3 is CASSLLTSGSTDTQYF. The CDR3 DNA sequence: TGTGCCAGCAGCTTGCTTACTAGCGGGAGCACAGATACGCAGTATTTT.

The gene calls are TRBV7-2 and TRBJ1-2, with D possibly being TRBD1 (5 bases). Germline assignment: CDR1 SGHTA and CDR2 FQGNSA. This CDR3 region has 14 residues. The V end lost 1 base, the J end lost 1 base, and 7 bases lay between the germline ends. The CDR3 here is CASSLDQGNYGYTF. In DNA, the CDR3 is TGTGCCAGCAGCTTAGACCAGGGTAACTATGGCTACACCTTC.

This rearrangement joins TRBV5-6 to TRBJ1-1; D uncertain. Germline V gene lookup returns CDR1 SGHDT and CDR2 YYEEEE. The CDR3 is 12 residues long. The ends were cut back, 3 bases at V and 4 bases at J, with 7 bases in the middle. CDR3 coding DNA: TGTGCCAGCAGCTGGGAGGGCACTGAAGCTTTCTTT. Its translation is CASSWEGTEAFF.

The rearrangement links TRBV6-1 to TRBJ1-2; 7 bases are a match to TRBD1. V lost 2 bases and J lost 10; bases outside the gene matches: 13. Germline CDR1 and CDR2: MNHNS and SASEGT. CDR3 size: 15 residues. CDR3 region: CASSESAGQGVIYTF. The CDR3, as DNA: TGTGCCAGCAGTGAATCGGCGGGGCAGGGGGTTATCTACACCTTC.

The chain links TRBV29-1 to TRBJ1-4, with D perhaps matching TRBD1 (5 bases). CDR3 length: 13 residues. Germline V gene data show CDR1 as SQVTM and CDR2 as ANQGSEA. V shed 6 bases and J shed 7 bases, with 15 bases lying between them. The CDR3 DNA is TGCAGCGTCGTACAGGCTACGGGTGAAAAACTGTTTTTT. It encodes CSVVQATGEKLFF. The full variable domain, its missing parts supplied by reference TRBV29-1 and TRBJ1-4, is SAVISQKPSRDICQRGTSLTIQCQVDSQVTMMFWYRQQPGQSLTLIATANQGSEATYESGFVIDKFPISRPNLTFSTLTVSNMSPEDSSIYLCSVVQATGEKLFFGSGTQLSVL.

The rearrangement links TRBV19 to TRBJ1-5, with unresolved D. CDR3 length equals 12 residues. Trimming shortened V by 5 bases and J by 6 bases, and 8 bases separated the two germline ends. Germline loops: CDR1 LNHDA, CDR2 SQIVND (reference sequence). As DNA, the CDR3 is TGTGCCAGTAGTGCCCGGAGTCAGCCCCAGCATTTT. Translating it yields CASSARSQPQHF.

Turning to this clone: The same CDR3 is also encoded by other DNA sequences in this sample. The chain is built from TRBV5-1 and TRBJ2-5; TRBD2 agrees at 13 bases. The CDR3 is made up of 16 amino acids. The junction had 4 bases not matched to a gene; V was cut back by 4 bases and J by 1 base. Germline V gives CDR1 SGHRS, CDR2 YFSETQ. DNA of the CDR3: TGCGCCAGCAGCCCGAGACTAGCGGGGGGCCAAGAGACCCAGTACTTC. Amino acid sequence: CASSPRLAGGQETQYF.

This clone showed up just a few times. The V call is TRBV19, the J call TRBJ2-3; TRBD1 is a possible D gene (5 bases). V lost 1 base, J lost 2 bases, and 10 bases lay in between. The CDR3 length is 15 residues. The germline V gene encodes CDR1 LNHDA and CDR2 SQIVND (reference sequence). The CDR3 region has the DNA TGTGCCAGTAGTATAGGACAGAGTAACACAGATACGCAGTATTTT. It is translated as CASSIGQSNTDTQYF.

The V and J genes are TRBV7-9 and TRBJ1-1; weak D call: TRBD1 (6 bases). The CDR3 contains 12 residues. The V gene's germline CDR1 is SEHNR and CDR2 FQNEAQ (reference sequence). V was trimmed by 1 base and J by 11 bases, leaving 11 bases between them. CDR3 bases: TGTGCCAGCAGCTTAGTAACAGGGCGGGCTTTCTTT. Residues: CASSLVTGRAFF. The variable domain in full, with the rest retrieved from reference TRBV7-9 and TRBJ1-1, is DTGVSQNPRHKITKRGQNVTFRCDPISEHNRLYWYRQTLGQGPEFLTYFQNEAQLEKSRLLSDRFSAERPKGSFSTLEIQRTEQGDSAMYLCASSLVTGRAFFGQGTRLTVV.

The chain couples TRBV5-8 to TRBJ2-5; TRBD2 is a possible D gene (5 bases). This CDR3 is 12 amino acids long. CDR1 and CDR2 (germline): SGHTS, YDEGEE. V was clipped by 4 bases and J by 4 bases, with 8 bases between them. CDR3 bases: TGTGCCAGCAGCCCCGGAGGAGAGACCCAGTACTTC. It yields the protein CASSPGGETQYF.